This T cell receptor beta chain was recovered during a study of blood T cell repertoires in COVID-19. Study information: Specimens from acute and convalescent COVID-19 originated in the United States, Italy and Spain. Nucleic acid was either cDNA or gDNA, and it came from T cells, B-cell-depleted T cells, or PBMCs.

Measured with immunoSEQ multiplex PCR; TCRdb has only the in-frame clones, and not every one. The repertoire includes around 240,000 clones, 83% of them detected once, and around 7.2% sits in the top ten. Germline CDR1 MNHEY, CDR2 SMNVEV (reference sequence). The CDR3 is made up of 15 amino acids. Trimming shortened V by 4 bases and J by 3 bases, and 16 bases separated the two germline ends. V is TRBV27 and J is TRBJ2-7; D might be TRBD1 (5 bases). The TCR originated in a woman aged 50 to 60 with acute or convalescent COVID-19. Material for sequencing was peripheral blood. As DNA, the CDR3 is TGTGCCAGCAGTTCCTCTGGGGCGGCTAGCTACGAGCAGTACTTC. This translates into CASSSSGAASYEQYF.